This TCR beta chain was sequenced during a study of lymphopenia after photon versus proton radiotherapy. Method: immunoSEQ multiplex PCR; TCRdb's copy keeps in-frame clones and lacks some. The data show tens of thousands of clones, roughly 88% seen once. Points from the study as a whole: Proton therapy kept repertoires fairly stable, unlike photons, which gained effector/memory cells. Only patients who died were analyzed for survival; proton advantage is unproven.

With regard to this clone: The antigen is unknown.

The CDR3 is made up of 12 amino acids. Germline V gives CDR1 MGHDK, CDR2 SYGVNS. V was shortened by 6 bases and J by 7 bases, with 10 bases between the two germline ends. The chain uses TRBV25-1 and TRBJ1-5, with D maybe TRBD1 (6 bases). This receptor was identified in a woman in her 70s with pancreatic cancer. The sequencing used peripheral blood, collected from a patient treated with photon-based radiotherapy. The CDR3 sequence is CASRAGEQPQHF. CDR3 bases: TGTGCCAGCAGGGCAGGGGAACAGCCCCAGCATTTT.